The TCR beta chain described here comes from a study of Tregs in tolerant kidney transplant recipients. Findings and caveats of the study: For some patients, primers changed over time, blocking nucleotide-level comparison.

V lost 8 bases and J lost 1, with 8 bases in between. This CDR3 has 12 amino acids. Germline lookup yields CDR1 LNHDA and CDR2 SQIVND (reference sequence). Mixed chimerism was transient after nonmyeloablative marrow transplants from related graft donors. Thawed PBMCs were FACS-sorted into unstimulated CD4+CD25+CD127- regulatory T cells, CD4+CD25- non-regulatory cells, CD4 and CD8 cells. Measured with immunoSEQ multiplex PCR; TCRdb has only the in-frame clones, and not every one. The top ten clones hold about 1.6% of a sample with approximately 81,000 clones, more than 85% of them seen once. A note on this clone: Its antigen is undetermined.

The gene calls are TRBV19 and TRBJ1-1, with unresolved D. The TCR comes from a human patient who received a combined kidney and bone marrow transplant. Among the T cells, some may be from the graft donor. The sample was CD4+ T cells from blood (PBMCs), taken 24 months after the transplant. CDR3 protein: CASRTRNTEAFF. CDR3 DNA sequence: TGTGCCAGTCGAACAAGGAACACTGAAGCTTTCTTT.